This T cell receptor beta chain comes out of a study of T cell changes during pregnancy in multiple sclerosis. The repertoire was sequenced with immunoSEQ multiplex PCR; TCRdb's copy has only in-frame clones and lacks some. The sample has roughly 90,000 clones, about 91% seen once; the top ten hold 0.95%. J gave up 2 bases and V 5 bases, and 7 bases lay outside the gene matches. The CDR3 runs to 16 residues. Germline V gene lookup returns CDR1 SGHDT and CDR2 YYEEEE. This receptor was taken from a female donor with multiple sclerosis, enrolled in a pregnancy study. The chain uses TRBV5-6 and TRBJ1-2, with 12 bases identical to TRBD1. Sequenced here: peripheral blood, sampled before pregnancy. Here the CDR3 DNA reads TGTGCCAGCAGGGGGAGCGGGACAGGGGGCAACTATGGCTACACCTTC. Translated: CASRGSGTGGNYGYTF.